A selection of T cell receptor beta chains follows, all from one sample in a study of sequential checkpoint blockade in melanoma. Generated by immunoSEQ multiplex PCR, the TCRdb table keeps only in-frame clones and is missing some. The sample has 15,000 or so clones, 52% seen once; the top ten hold about 17%. The material sequenced was CD8+ T cells sorted from blood (inferred from file names), taken from a patient given nivolumab and ipilimumab in sequence. The source is a human donor with melanoma. The CDR3 runs from the conserved cysteine through the conserved F or W. A D gene is named only where the DNA matches it firmly. Size values are once, few and many counts, or a class for expanded clones, and some rows have none.

clone size: -; V gene: TRBV28; D gene: -; J gene: TRBJ2-5; CDR3 protein: CASSLRVYQETQYF; CDR3 DNA: TGTGCCAGCAGTTTGAGAGTGTACCAAGAGACCCAGTACTTC
clone size: -; V gene: TRBV7-8; D gene: TRBD2; J gene: TRBJ2-1; CDR3 protein: CASSTSGTSGHSSYNEQFF; CDR3 DNA: TGTGCCAGCAGCACAAGCGGGACTAGCGGACATAGCTCCTACAATGAGCAGTTCTTC
clone size: -; V gene: TRBV9; D gene: -; J gene: TRBJ2-7; CDR3 protein: CASSVGVGGTYEQYF; CDR3 DNA: TGTGCCAGCAGCGTAGGGGTGGGGGGAACCTACGAGCAGTACTTC
clone size: -; V gene: TRBV6-1; D gene: -; J gene: TRBJ1-2; CDR3 protein: CASSSRVGYTF; CDR3 DNA: TGTGCCAGCAGTTCCAGGGTTGGCTACACCTTC
clone size: medium-sized; V gene: TRBV14; D gene: TRBD1; J gene: TRBJ2-7; CDR3 protein: CASSQRDRGAYEQYF; CDR3 DNA: TGTGCCAGCAGCCAGCGGGACAGGGGCGCTTACGAGCAGTACTTC
clone size: -; V gene: TRBV19; D gene: -; J gene: TRBJ2-7; CDR3 protein: CASSPGFYEQYF; CDR3 DNA: TGTGCCAGTAGTCCGGGATTCTACGAGCAGTACTTC
clone size: -; V gene: TRBV2; D gene: -; J gene: TRBJ2-7; CDR3 protein: CASSVGGGPYEQYF; CDR3 DNA: TGTGCCAGCAGTGTAGGCGGAGGCCCCTACGAGCAGTACTTC
clone size: few; V gene: TRBV6-5; D gene: TRBD1; J gene: TRBJ1-2; CDR3 protein: CASSSGQGLSNYGYTF; CDR3 DNA: TGTGCCAGCAGTTCCGGACAGGGGTTATCTAACTATGGCTACACCTTC
clone size: -; V gene: TRBV9; D gene: -; J gene: TRBJ2-6; CDR3 protein: CASSDPRGSPGANVLTF; CDR3 DNA: TGTGCCAGCAGCGACCCTAGGGGGTCCCCTGGGGCCAACGTCCTGACTTTC
clone size: -; V gene: TRBV5-1; D gene: TRBD1; J gene: TRBJ1-2; CDR3 protein: CASSSRGLSGYTF; CDR3 DNA: TGCGCCAGCAGCTCAAGGGGGCTGAGTGGCTACACCTTC
clone size: -; V gene: TRBV9; D gene: -; J gene: TRBJ2-3; CDR3 protein: CASSVADTQYF; CDR3 DNA: TGTGCCAGCAGCGTAGCGGATACGCAGTATTTT
clone size: few; V gene: TRBV6-6; D gene: TRBD2; J gene: TRBJ2-7; CDR3 protein: CASSYVASGGQYF; CDR3 DNA: TGTGCCAGCAGTTACGTGGCTAGCGGGGGGCAGTACTTC
clone size: -; V gene: TRBV28; D gene: -; J gene: TRBJ1-1; CDR3 protein: CASSLWAGVALGNTEAFF; CDR3 DNA: TGTGCCAGCAGTTTGTGGGCAGGGGTGGCTCTGGGGAACACTGAAGCTTTCTTT
clone size: -; V gene: TRBV2; D gene: -; J gene: TRBJ1-2; CDR3 protein: CASSGGENYGYTF; CDR3 DNA: TGTGCCAGCAGTGGGGGGGAGAACTATGGCTACACCTTC
clone size: -; V gene: TRBV9; D gene: -; J gene: TRBJ1-6; CDR3 protein: CASSPNGYNSPLHF; CDR3 DNA: TGTGCCAGCAGCCCAAACGGCTATAATTCACCCCTCCACTTT
clone size: -; V gene: TRBV9; D gene: -; J gene: TRBJ1-4; CDR3 protein: CASSVGYNEKLFF; CDR3 DNA: TGTGCCAGCAGCGTAGGTTATAATGAAAAACTGTTTTTT
clone size: -; V gene: TRBV19; D gene: TRBD1; J gene: TRBJ2-1; CDR3 protein: CASRRQGYNEQFF; CDR3 DNA: TGTGCCAGTAGGAGACAGGGCTACAATGAGCAGTTCTTC
clone size: -; V gene: TRBV6-5; D gene: -; J gene: TRBJ1-3; CDR3 protein: CASSYGGISGNTIYF; CDR3 DNA: TGTGCCAGCAGTTACGGGGGCATCTCTGGAAACACCATATATTTT
clone size: medium-sized; V gene: TRBV6-5; D gene: -; J gene: TRBJ2-7; CDR3 protein: CASSYGLGAYEQYF; CDR3 DNA: TGTGCCAGCAGTTATGGTCTCGGGGCCTACGAGCAGTACTTC
clone size: -; V gene: TRBV4-1; D gene: -; J gene: TRBJ2-3; CDR3 protein: CASSPETSTDTQYF; CDR3 DNA: TGCGCCAGCAGCCCCGAAACTAGCACAGATACGCAGTATTTT
clone size: -; V gene: TRBV7-2; D gene: -; J gene: TRBJ1-5; CDR3 protein: CASSVQGYSNQPQHF; CDR3 DNA: TGTGCCAGCAGCGTACAGGGCTATAGCAATCAGCCCCAGCATTTT
clone size: -; V gene: TRBV9; D gene: -; J gene: TRBJ2-5; CDR3 protein: CASSAPIGTPQETQYF; CDR3 DNA: TGTGCCAGCAGCGCCCCCATCGGGACACCCCAAGAGACCCAGTACTTC
clone size: few; V gene: TRBV5-4; D gene: -; J gene: TRBJ2-7; CDR3 protein: CASSQDMSRGSYEQYF; CDR3 DNA: TGTGCCAGCAGCCAAGATATGTCCAGGGGCTCCTACGAGCAGTACTTC
clone size: once; V gene: TRBV6-6; D gene: TRBD1; J gene: TRBJ2-1; CDR3 protein: CASSYWQGANYNEQFF; CDR3 DNA: TGTGCCAGCAGTTACTGGCAGGGGGCGAACTACAATGAGCAGTTCTTC
clone size: -; V gene: TRBV6-5; D gene: TRBD1; J gene: TRBJ2-7; CDR3 protein: CASSPGTGLYEQYF; CDR3 DNA: TGTGCCAGCAGTCCCGGGACAGGGCTCTACGAGCAGTACTTC
clone size: -; V gene: TRBV11-3; D gene: -; J gene: TRBJ2-3; CDR3 protein: CASQGSTDTQYF; CDR3 DNA: TGTGCCAGCCAGGGTAGCACAGATACGCAGTATTTT
clone size: -; V gene: TRBV7-9; D gene: -; J gene: TRBJ2-7; CDR3 protein: CASSYQTEEPYEQYF; CDR3 DNA: TGTGCCAGCAGTTACCAGACGGAGGAGCCCTACGAGCAGTACTTC